The rows below give T cell receptor beta chains drawn from one sample of a study of human T cells and chemical hapten exposure. MiXCR, run by TCRdb on the RACE reads, gives a single entry per CDR3 protein. The top ten clones hold approximately 9.5% of a sample with about 52,000 distinct CDR3 sequences, approximately 10% of them seen once. The starting material was whole blood, obtained in connection with sensitization to the hapten diphenylcyclopropenone (DPC). The receptors originated from a young woman with alopecia areata. Some clones in this sample may be carry-over from other donors' samples. Each CDR3 is given with its conserved first and last residue. A D gene is named only where the DNA matches it firmly. Part of the rows lack a size; the others show once, few, many or a class for expanded clones.

J gene	D gene	clone size	V gene	CDR3 DNA	CDR3 protein
TRBJ1-2	.	many	TRBV20-1	TGCAGTGCTAGGCACCAGGCGAACTATGGCTACACCTTC	CSARHQANYGYTF
TRBJ2-7	.	few	TRBV20-1	TGCAGTGCTACCCCCACCCAGGGGCTAGACGAGCAGTACTTC	CSATPTQGLDEQYF
TRBJ2-7	.	few	TRBV6-2/TRBV6-3	TGTGCCAGCAAGGACGGGTACTACGAGCAGTACTTC	CASKDGYYEQYF
TRBJ2-4	.	.	TRBV20-1	TGCAGTGCTAGAGATGGGAACATTCAGTACTTC	CSARDGNIQYF
TRBJ2-6	.	few	TRBV12-3/TRBV12-4	TGTGCCAGCAGTCGAGGACCATTATCTGGGGCCAACGTCCTGACTTTC	CASSRGPLSGANVLTF
TRBJ1-4	.	few	TRBV27	TGTGCCAGCCGTTTCACAGGAGCCTATAATGAAAAACTGTTTTTT	CASRFTGAYNEKLFF
TRBJ2-5	.	.	TRBV7-6	TGTGCCAGCAGCTCCAGGTTTGGCGAGACCCAGTACTTC	CASSSRFGETQYF
TRBJ2-5	.	many	TRBV12-3/TRBV12-4	TGTGCCAGCAGTTGGGACGGTCAAGAGACCCAGTACTTC	CASSWDGQETQYF
TRBJ1-1	.	.	TRBV10-2	TGCGCCAGCAGTGAAAAGACATCCAGGAACACTGAAGCTTTCTTT	CASSEKTSRNTEAFF
TRBJ2-2	.	.	TRBV12-3/TRBV12-4	TGTGCCAGCAGTTTAAATACGGGGGGCGCCCCCGGGGAGCTGTTTTTT	CASSLNTGGAPGELFF
TRBJ1-1	.	few	TRBV5-1	TGCGCCAGCAGCTTCGGGACAACTAACACTGAAGCTTTCTTT	CASSFGTTNTEAFF
TRBJ2-3	.	few	TRBV28	TGTGCCAGCAGCAAAACTTGGGGAACTAGCACAGATACGCAGTATTTT	CASSKTWGTSTDTQYF
TRBJ2-3	TRBD2	many	TRBV6-2/TRBV6-3	TGTGCCTGCTCGGGACTAGGGGCAGATACGCAGTATTTT	CACSGLGADTQYF
TRBJ1-2	TRBD1	.	TRBV20-1	TGCAGTGCTCACCCTCAGGGGGTTGTCTATGGCTACACCTTC	CSAHPQGVVYGYTF
TRBJ1-2	.	many	TRBV4-3	TGCGCCAGCAGCCAAGATGGAAACAGGGCCAAAGACTTC	CASSQDGNRAKDF
TRBJ1-4	TRBD1	many	TRBV12-3/TRBV12-4	TGTGCCAGCAGTTTACGAAGCAACCGACAGGGGAGACTGTTTTTT	CASSLRSNRQGRLFF
TRBJ2-3	.	many	TRBV5-4	TGTGCCAGCAGCTTGGACCCTGGACAGACTAGCACAGATACGCAGTATTTT	CASSLDPGQTSTDTQYF
TRBJ1-1	TRBD1	.	TRBV5-1	TGCGCCAGCAGTTATAGTGGGACAGAGTACACTGAAGCTTTCTTT	CASSYSGTEYTEAFF
TRBJ2-2	.	.	TRBV14	TGTGCCAGCAGCCAAGATCGTAGCTTTCCTACCACCGGGGAGCTGTTTTTT	CASSQDRSFPTTGELFF
TRBJ1-5	.	.	TRBV4-3	TGCGCCAGCAGCCAAGATCATGGGGGCAAGCAGCCCCAGCATTTT	CASSQDHGGKQPQHF
TRBJ2-3	TRBD1	.	TRBV4-3	TGCGCCAGCAGCCCCCCCCGGCACAGGGGGCCAGATACGCAGTATTTT	CASSPPRHRGPDTQYF
TRBJ1-1	.	many	TRBV9	TGTGCCAGCAGCCCGCATCTACAGAACACTGAAGCTTTCTTT	CASSPHLQNTEAFF
TRBJ2-5	.	.	TRBV5-6	TGTGCCAGCAGCTTGTATGAGGAGACCCAGTACTTC	CASSLYEETQYF
TRBJ1-5	TRBD1	.	TRBV3-1	TGTGCCAGCAGCCAAGCTGGACAGGGGTTGTCTCAGCCCCAGCATTTT	CASSQAGQGLSQPQHF
TRBJ2-3	.	.	TRBV30	TGTGCCTGGAGTCCCGGGGCCGGAGTCACAGATACGCAGTATTTT	CAWSPGAGVTDTQYF
TRBJ2-3	.	few	TRBV5-1	TGCGCCAGCAGCACCGGACGGCTACCCACAGATACGCAGTATTTT	CASSTGRLPTDTQYF
TRBJ1-1	TRBD1	many	TRBV5-1	TGCGCCAGCTCCCCAGGGGGCTCGGACACTGAAGCTTTCTTT	CASSPGGSDTEAFF
TRBJ2-1	.	.	TRBV6-2/TRBV6-3	TGTGCCAGCAGTTACGTGGGGCGCGGGAATGAGCAGTTCTTC	CASSYVGRGNEQFF
TRBJ1-5	.	few	TRBV28	TGTGCCAGCAGTTCCCCAGGGGAAAATCAGCCCCAGCATTTT	CASSSPGENQPQHF
TRBJ1-5	.	many	TRBV6-2/TRBV6-3	TGTGCCAGCGATACACGGGTCGAGATTCAGCCCCAGCATTTT	CASDTRVEIQPQHF
TRBJ1-5	.	few	TRBV7-2	TGTGCCAGCAGCTTAGATCTGGGGTCGGTAGATCAGCCCCAGCATTTT	CASSLDLGSVDQPQHF
TRBJ2-1	.	few	TRBV9	TGTGCCAGCAGCCCGAGGGCGGGACGGTACAATGAGCAGTTCTTC	CASSPRAGRYNEQFF
TRBJ2-7	.	many	TRBV29-1	TGCAGCGCCCAGACTAATACCTACGAGCAGTACTTC	CSAQTNTYEQYF
TRBJ2-5	.	few	TRBV13	TGTGCCAGCAGCTTAGGAGGCGAGTCCAAGATTCTCCAGTACTTC	CASSLGGESKILQYF
TRBJ2-4	.	.	TRBV4-1	TGCGCCAGCAGCCAAGCCCGGACCAGCGAAAACATTCAGTACTTC	CASSQARTSENIQYF
TRBJ2-7	.	.	TRBV4-1	TGCGCCAGCAGCCACGTCGCGGGGTCACAGGGTGCCTTTTACGAGCAGTACTTC	CASSHVAGSQGAFYEQYF
TRBJ1-1	.	.	TRBV18	TGTGCCAGCTCTCCGACAGTGAACACTGAAGCTTTCTTT	CASSPTVNTEAFF
TRBJ2-1	.	.	TRBV2	TGTGCCAGCAGCGATGGGGTTGGGAGAGGCTCGCAGTTCTTC	CASSDGVGRGSQFF
TRBJ2-3	TRBD1	few	TRBV7-2	TGTGCCAGCAGCCCAGGGACAGGTGGAATGGGTACGCAGTATTTT	CASSPGTGGMGTQYF
TRBJ1-5	TRBD1	many	TRBV6-2/TRBV6-3	TGTGCCAGCAGCCCCTACGGACAGGGTGAGGGCCAGCCCCAGCATTTT	CASSPYGQGEGQPQHF
TRBJ2-2	.	few	TRBV11-2	TGTGCCAGCAGCTTAGTATCTCAGCTAGGGGCGGGGGAGCTGTTTTTT	CASSLVSQLGAGELFF
TRBJ2-3	.	.	TRBV5-1	TGCGCCAGCAGCTTGGCCCTAACAACAGATACGCAGTATTTT	CASSLALTTDTQYF
TRBJ1-6	.	many	TRBV5-1	TGCGCCAGCAGCTTGGATAATTCACCCCTCCACTTT	CASSLDNSPLHF
TRBJ1-6	TRBD1	many	TRBV28	TGTGCCAGCAGAGGACAGGGCTATAATTCACCCCTCCACTTT	CASRGQGYNSPLHF
TRBJ2-1	.	many	TRBV6-5	TGTGCCAGCACCAAACAGGGGGGGGCTAGCCATGAGCAGTTCTTC	CASTKQGGASHEQFF
TRBJ2-3	.	many	TRBV7-8	TGTGCCAGCAGCTTCATCCCTAGCACAGATACGCAGTATTTT	CASSFIPSTDTQYF
TRBJ2-3	TRBD1	few	TRBV18	TGTGCCAGCTCAGAGACAGGGGGCGAAGATACGCAGTATTTT	CASSETGGEDTQYF
TRBJ1-6	.	.	TRBV14	TGTGCCAGCAGCCAGAGAATGGGAGATAATTCACCCCTCCACTTT	CASSQRMGDNSPLHF
TRBJ2-3	TRBD2	.	TRBV6-2/TRBV6-3	TGTGCCAGCAGTTACTCGACTAGCGGGGGAATTAGCACAGATACGCAGTATTTT	CASSYSTSGGISTDTQYF
TRBJ1-6	.	.	TRBV7-2	TGTGCCAGCAGCCCCAATCAGGGCTCAAATTCACCCCTCCACTTT	CASSPNQGSNSPLHF
TRBJ1-3	.	.	TRBV11-2	TGTGCCAGCAGCTTAGTTTCCGGGGGTGCGAGCTCTGGAAACACCATATATTTT	CASSLVSGGASSGNTIYF
TRBJ1-3	.	few	TRBV19	TGTGCCAGTAACCCGTCGGGATCTGGAAACACCATATATTTT	CASNPSGSGNTIYF
TRBJ2-7	.	.	TRBV7-2	TGTGCCAGCAGCTTCAGTTTGGACGAGCAGTACTTC	CASSFSLDEQYF
TRBJ1-5	.	.	TRBV6-1	TGTGCCAGCAGTGAGTTCCGTCGTTCTGTCTATCAGCCCCAGCATTTT	CASSEFRRSVYQPQHF
TRBJ1-6	.	.	TRBV7-8	TGTGCCAGCAGCTTCGGACAGTCCCTCTCCTATAATTCACCCCTCCACTTT	CASSFGQSLSYNSPLHF
TRBJ2-6	TRBD1	many	TRBV14	TGTGCCAGCAGCCATCTACAGGGGTCTGGGGCCAACGTCCTGACTTTC	CASSHLQGSGANVLTF
TRBJ2-1	TRBD2	.	TRBV7-2	TGTGCCAGCAGCTCAGCCAGCGGGGGGGTTGCCTACAATGAGCAGTTCTTC	CASSSASGGVAYNEQFF